This T cell receptor (beta chain) was captured by sequencing in a study of Ad26.COV2.S vaccination and SARS-CoV-2 variants. The wider study: In the COV1001 trial, the donor was in the Ad26.COV2.S arm. Findings and caveats of the study: Vaccine and placebo recipients had comparable breadth of non-spike TCRs. Reportedly, spike-specific CD8+ and CD4+ T cell responses achieved substantial breadth once vaccination had taken place.

In its sample, this clone was seen once. The antigen is not known. The treatment is: 15 to 20 received Ad26.COV2.S at low or high dose, single or two shots; a few received placebo; per-sample allocation not given. Samples were taken on day 63 after the first vaccine or placebo injection. Ad26 vector vaccine expressed Wuhan-strain SARS-CoV-2 spike. Data came from immunoSEQ multiplex PCR; TCRdb stores just in-frame clones and leaves some out. The table records roughly 700,000 clones, around 92% of them present only once. The starting material was peripheral blood, obtained in a trial of Ad26.COV2.S vaccine versus placebo. This receptor was obtained from a person aged 18-60 years who received the Ad26.COV2.S COVID-19 vaccine or a placebo.

CDR3 DNA sequence: TGTGCCAGTAGTATGGCCGGGTCAAATGGCTGGACCTTC. Its protein is CASSMAGSNGWTF. The chain recombines TRBV19 with TRBJ1-2; D gene ambiguous. Per the germline V gene, CDR1 is LNHDA and CDR2 is SQIVND (reference sequence). Trimming left V 3 bases short and J 14 bases short, with 19 bases between. The CDR3 loop spans 13 amino acids. The full variable domain, rest sourced from reference TRBV19 and TRBJ1-2, is DGGITQSPKYLFRKEGQNVTLSCEQNLNHDAMYWYRQDPGQGLRLIYYSQIVNDFQKGDIAEGYSVSREKKESFPLTVTSAQKNPTAFYLCASSMAGSNGWTFGSGTRLTVV.